These T cell receptor beta chains were read from a single sample in a study of regulatory T cells in long-lasting Graves disease. TCRdb reprocessed the multiplex PCR reads via MiXCR and lists one record per CDR3 protein. The repertoire consists of about 620,000 distinct CDR3 sequences, with 16% occurring once and the leading ten covering more than 15%. This sample was also put to use in a study of T cells in Graves' hyperthyroidism and ophthalmopathy.

Sequenced material: peripheral blood mononuclear cells (PBMCs), taken at new diagnosis, from a patient treated with antithyroid drugs. The receptors shown here come from a woman in her twenties or thirties with Graves disease. Each CDR3 is given with its conserved first and last residue. A D gene is named only where the DNA matches it firmly. A clone size is listed for some rows: how often the clone was seen (once, few, many), or a class if it is expanded.

abundance,d_gene,v_gene,j_gene,CDR3nt,CDR3aa
few,NA,TRBV5-5,TRBJ2-5,TGTGCCGGCTCGGGGCTCGGGACCGAGACCCAGTACTTC,CAGSGLGTETQYF
many,NA,TRBV7-8,TRBJ1-5,TGTGCCAGCAGCTTACAGACAGAACACAAAAATCAGCCCCAGCATTTT,CASSLQTEHKNQPQHF
NA,NA,TRBV3-1,TRBJ1-1,TGTGCCAGCAGCCAAGTAGGGAGCCCTGAAGCTTTCTTT,CASSQVGSPEAFF
few,TRBD1,TRBV6-1,TRBJ2-7,TGTGCCAGCAAGCGACAGGGGAGCAAAGGGACCTACGAGCAGTACTTC,CASKRQGSKGTYEQYF
few,NA,TRBV20-1,TRBJ1-1,TGCAGTGCTAGAGACGGGACATCTCTGGGGACTGAAGCTTTCTTT,CSARDGTSLGTEAFF
many,NA,TRBV20-1,TRBJ1-2,TGCAGTGTCCGCTCACTGGGGGGCTACACCTTC,CSVRSLGGYTF
many,NA,TRBV11-2,TRBJ2-7,TGTGCCAGCAGCAACACTAACTTCGGACGGTACGAGCAGTACTTC,CASSNTNFGRYEQYF
NA,TRBD2,TRBV2,TRBJ2-3,TGTGCCAGCAGAGGGCCCGGGGGGGGTACGGGCACAGATACGCAGTATTTT,CASRGPGGGTGTDTQYF
many,NA,TRBV5-1,TRBJ1-5,TGCGCCACCGTACTCCGGCCCCAGCATTTT,CATVLRPQHF
NA,TRBD1,TRBV27,TRBJ1-3,TGTGCCAGCAGTCCCAGGACAGGCCCTTCTCTTAACTCTGGAAACACCATATATTTT,CASSPRTGPSLNSGNTIYF
many,TRBD1,TRBV6-1,TRBJ1-2,TGTGCCAGCAGTCCGGGGACAGTTATCAACTATGGCTACACCTTC,CASSPGTVINYGYTF
few,NA,TRBV7-9,TRBJ2-1,TGTGCCAACACCGGACAGGCCGACGGAGGAGGGTCCTACAATGAGCAGTTCTTC,CANTGQADGGGSYNEQFF
NA,NA,TRBV9,TRBJ1-5,TGTGCCAGCAGCGCCCAGTATAGCAATCAGCCCCAGCATTTT,CASSAQYSNQPQHF
NA,TRBD2,TRBV15,TRBJ2-7,TGTGCCACCGGCGGTCCGGGACTAGCAAAAGCTCACTTC,CATGGPGLAKAHF
many,NA,TRBV6-2/TRBV6-3,TRBJ2-7,TGTGCCAGCAGTTACGCCCGGGTCGGGATTTACGAGCAGTACTTC,CASSYARVGIYEQYF
many,TRBD2,TRBV11-2,TRBJ2-5,TGTGCCAGCAGCCCCACTAGCGGGAGTACGGAGACCCAGTACTTC,CASSPTSGSTETQYF
NA,NA,TRBV5-6,TRBJ1-1,TGTGCCAGCAGCTTGTGGGGACTCAAGAACACTGAAGCTTTCTTT,CASSLWGLKNTEAFF
NA,NA,TRBV20-1,TRBJ1-5,TGCAGTGCTAGACAGGCCCGGAGCAATCAGCCCCAGCATTTT,CSARQARSNQPQHF
many,NA,TRBV5-1,TRBJ2-7,TGCGCCAGCAGCTCTTCGGGGGCCTACGAGCAGTACTTC,CASSSSGAYEQYF
NA,NA,TRBV20-1,TRBJ2-5,TGCAGTGCTAGCCTACTACTAGGAGAGACCCAGTACTTC,CSASLLLGETQYF
many,NA,TRBV28,TRBJ2-7,TGTGCCAGCTCACTCAGGGGTCCCTTCTCCTACGAGCAGTACTTC,CASSLRGPFSYEQYF
many,NA,TRBV27,TRBJ2-7,TGTGCCAGCAGTTTAGCGGGAACCCAGGGATGGTACTACGAGCAGTACTTC,CASSLAGTQGWYYEQYF
few,TRBD2,TRBV7-8,TRBJ2-7,TGTGCCAGCACTACCAAGGGACTAGCGGGAGTCTACGAGCAGTACTTC,CASTTKGLAGVYEQYF
many,TRBD2,TRBV28,TRBJ2-1,TGTGCCAGCAGTTCCCCCGTAGCGGGACACCAACAAAAGCAGTTCTTC,CASSSPVAGHQQKQFF
NA,NA,TRBV7-9,TRBJ2-7,TGTGCCAGCAGCTTAGTCCTCTACAAGCAGTACTTC,CASSLVLYKQYF
many,TRBD1,TRBV7-3,TRBJ1-2,TGTGCCAGCAGCACTAACGCGGGACAGAACTATGGCTACACCTTC,CASSTNAGQNYGYTF
many,NA,TRBV7-2,TRBJ1-2,TGTGCCAGCAGCTTAGAAGCGTTGGGTCTCGGGAGCTATGGCTACACCTTC,CASSLEALGLGSYGYTF
many,NA,TRBV7-9,TRBJ2-1,TGTGCCAGCACCATGACTGAGGGGTCCTACAATGAGCAGTTCTTC,CASTMTEGSYNEQFF
few,TRBD2,TRBV5-1,TRBJ2-1,TGCGCCAGCAGCTTGCCAGCGGGGACGAGCTCCTACAATGAGCAGTTCTTC,CASSLPAGTSSYNEQFF
NA,NA,TRBV20-1,TRBJ2-1,TGCAGTGCTAACCCCCGGGAGCACAGATATGAGCAGTTCTTC,CSANPREHRYEQFF
many,TRBD1,TRBV3-1,TRBJ1-1,TGTGCCAGCAGCCAAGTTGAGACAGGGTCTGAAGCTTTCTTT,CASSQVETGSEAFF
NA,NA,TRBV7-3,TRBJ2-2,TGTGCCAGCAGCTTACATAGCACCGGGGAGCTGTTTTTT,CASSLHSTGELFF
few,TRBD1,TRBV19,TRBJ1-1,TGTGCCAGTAGTATGAAGTACTCAGGGGGGACTGAAGCTTTCTTT,CASSMKYSGGTEAFF
NA,TRBD1,TRBV5-1,TRBJ2-3,TGCGCCAGCAGACTTACTCCGGGACAGAACACAGATATGCAGTATTTT,CASRLTPGQNTDMQYF
few,NA,TRBV28,TRBJ1-2,TGTGCCAGCAGTTTCGGGGGAGGCGTCTATGGCTACACCTTC,CASSFGGGVYGYTF
many,TRBD2,TRBV28,TRBJ2-3,TGTGCCAGCAGTTTATGGGGGACTAGCGGAAGCACAGATACGCAGTATTTT,CASSLWGTSGSTDTQYF
NA,NA,TRBV29-1,TRBJ2-3,TGCAGCGCAATTATGGGACAACACACAGATACGCAGTATTTT,CSAIMGQHTDTQYF
once,TRBD1,TRBV6-1,TRBJ2-1,TGTGCCAGCAGTGAAGCGAAAGGGACAGGGACTTACAATGAGCAGTTCTTC,CASSEAKGTGTYNEQFF
NA,NA,TRBV7-6,TRBJ2-1,TGTGCCAGCAGCTCCGAGAGCTCGTCCTACAATGAGCAGTTCTTC,CASSSESSSYNEQFF
many,NA,TRBV20-1,TRBJ2-1,TGCAGTGCTGCTAACAGGTCCAGCTCCTACAATGAGCAGTTCTTC,CSAANRSSSYNEQFF